This T cell receptor (beta chain) was found in a study of CD8+CD57+ T cells in acquired aplastic anemia. The wider study: Sorting CD4+ and CD8+ cells gave DNA averaging around 3 ug.

Profiles of TCR beta VDJ and CDR3 were generated from a genomic DNA template. TCRdb processed the reads anew with MiXCR; each CDR3 protein has one entry. In the table there are roughly 170,000 distinct CDR3 sequences, around 60% of which are singletons. Overall study findings and caveats: Between the patient and control groups, CD8+ Simpson's diversity did not differ significantly.

Germline assignment: CDR1 PRHDT and CDR2 FYEKMQ (reference sequence). CDR3 length: 16 residues. Trimming removed 2 bases at V and 4 bases at J, with 12 bases between. This clonotype came up many times. Antigen unknown. The sample taken for sequencing was sorted CD4+, CD8+, or CD8+CD57+ T cells (not recorded which) from PBMCs. The TCR originated in a human donor in good health. The rearrangement uses TRBV13 and TRBJ1-6; D unclear. In nucleotides, the CDR3 is TGTGCCAGCAGCTTAATGGGTGGGCGTTATAATTCACCCCTCCACTTT. Translating it yields CASSLMGGRYNSPLHF. Together with reference TRBV13 and TRBJ1-6, the CDR3 gives the full variable domain: AAGVIQSPRHLIKEKRETATLKCYPIPRHDTVYWYQQGPGQDPQFLISFYEKMQSDKGSIPDRFSAQQFSDYHSELNMSSLELGDSALYFCASSLMGGRYNSPLHFGNGTRLTVT.